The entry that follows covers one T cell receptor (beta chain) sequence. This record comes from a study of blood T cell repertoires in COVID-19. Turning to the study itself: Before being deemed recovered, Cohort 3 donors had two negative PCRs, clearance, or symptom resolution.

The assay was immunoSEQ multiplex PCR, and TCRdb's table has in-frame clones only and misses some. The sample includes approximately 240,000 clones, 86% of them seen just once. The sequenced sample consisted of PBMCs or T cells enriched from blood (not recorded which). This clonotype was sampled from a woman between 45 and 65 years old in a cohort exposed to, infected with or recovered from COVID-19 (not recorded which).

The CDR3 sequence is CASSPGGTAGNYGYTF. The CDR3 bases are TGTGCCAGCAGCCCGGGCGGGACAGCCGGAAACTATGGCTACACCTTC. The V and J genes are TRBV5-4 and TRBJ1-2, with 7 nucleotides matching TRBD1. The CDR3 runs to 16 residues. Trimming removed 4 bases from V and 2 bases from J; junction bases left unmatched: 11. From germline, CDR1 is SGHNT and CDR2 YYREEE (reference sequence).